The 14 T cell receptor beta chains presented below share a single source sample, sequenced in a study of early T cells in non-severe SARS-CoV-2 infection (dated by TCRdb to about 2021). The library was generated by 5' RACE. The reads were generated on a NextSeq 500. In TCRdb, the public reads were trimmed at Q25 with fastp and aligned with MiXCR, with productive beta chains retained. All rows with the same CDR3 protein become a single entry with the most common DNA and genes. The sample has more than 95,000 distinct CDR3 sequences on record, 15% of them singletons. Clones ranked in the top ten supply just over 20% of the sample. The sequenced material came from whole blood. These TCRs come from an adult who was a healthcare worker with PCR-confirmed SARS-CoV-2 infection or an uninfected control (not recorded which).

This chain uses TRBV12-3 or TRBV12-4 with TRBJ2-1; D remains ambiguous. Trimming stripped 7 bases from V and 9 bases from J, with 22 bases between. The CDR3 is made up of 15 amino acids. In nucleotides, the CDR3 is TGTGCCAGCACCCGATTGTGGGCCCAGACATCTGAGCAGTTCTTC. Its translation is CASTRLWAQTSEQFF.

Only a few counts were recorded for this clonotype. The chain carries TRBV27 and TRBJ2-3; 8 bases fit TRBD2. There are 17 residues in the CDR3. Germline V gene data show CDR1 as MNHEY and CDR2 as SMNVEV (reference sequence). V gave up 5 bases and J gave up 2 bases; unmatched junction bases: 12. CDR3 sequence (DNA): TGTGCCAGCAGTCCCGCTCGGGGAGCGGGGGTCACAGATACGCAGTATTTT. Translated, it gives CASSPARGAGVTDTQYF.

The rearrangement joins TRBV7-8 to TRBJ1-1; D may be TRBD1 (6 bases). V lost 6 bases to trimming and J lost 7 bases, with 24 bases between them. The germline CDR1 and CDR2 sequences are SGHVS and FQNEAQ. The CDR3 consists of 16 residues. CDR3 residues: CASSSDRARGRVEAFF. CDR3 nucleotides: TGTGCCAGCAGTTCGGACCGGGCCAGGGGACGTGTTGAAGCTTTCTTT.

In this sample, this clonotype turned up a few times. The chain joins TRBV4-1 to TRBJ2-2; D remains ambiguous. The CDR3 covers 14 residues. Germline V CDR1 and CDR2: MGHRA, YSYEKL. V was cut by 0 bases and J by 5 bases, with 7 bases left in between. CDR3 sequence (DNA): TGCGCCAGCAGCCAAGAGCACGGGACCGGGGAGCTGTTTTTT. Protein: CASSQEHGTGELFF.

This clonotype has at least ten counts. The chain combines TRBV6-1 with TRBJ1-1; 7 bases align to TRBD1. V shed 6 bases and J 0 bases; nucleotides not matched to a gene: 4. CDR1 and CDR2 (germline): MNHNS, SASEGT. This CDR3 comprises 14 residues. The CDR3 coding sequence is TGTGCCAGCAGGCCGGGACAGTTGAACACTGAAGCTTTCTTT. Protein product: CASRPGQLNTEAFF.

In its sample, this clonotype was seen a few times. The limits of the CDR3 on the DNA are not certain, so only TCRdb's listed CDR3 is given. J is TRBJ1-4 and V is TRBV20-1; no DNA check was done on the table's D call, TRBD1. The CDR3 adds up to 14 amino acids, both ends counted. Germline CDR1 reads DFQATT; CDR2 reads SNEGSKA (reference sequence). This CDR3 reads CSARGQGGSQNCFF.

This clonotype was recorded a few times. The chain combines TRBV5-1 with TRBJ2-1, with TRBD2 identical over 9 bases. This CDR3 is 15 amino acids long. With V trimmed by 1 base and J by 8 bases, 7 bases remained unmatched. From germline, CDR1 is SGHRS and CDR2 YFSETQ. CDR3 in amino acids: CASSLSSGALYEQFF. DNA of the CDR3: TGCGCCAGCAGCTTGTCTAGCGGGGCCCTCTATGAGCAGTTCTTC.

This clonotype was counted only a few times. The chain links TRBV6-2 or TRBV6-3 to TRBJ2-1; TRBD2 matches at 9 bases. The CDR3 is 13 residues long. Losses at the gene ends were 8 bases for V and 9 bases for J; bases not matched to a gene: 8. The germline CDR1 and CDR2 sequences are MNHEY and SVGEGT. Here the CDR3 DNA reads TGTGCCAGCCACCTTAGCGGGGGAGGTGAGCAGTTCTTC. Amino acid sequence: CASHLSGGGEQFF.

The chain couples TRBV4-1 to TRBJ1-2, with no clear D. Looked up from germline, CDR1 is MGHRA and CDR2 is YSYEKL. Between the trimmed V and J ends, which lost 2 bases and 3 bases, there was a span of 13 bases. The CDR3 has 15 amino acids. CDR3 sequence (DNA): TGCGCCAGCAGCCAATCAGTGGAGGGTGACTATGGCTACACCTTC. As protein: CASSQSVEGDYGYTF.

The chain uses TRBV4-1 and TRBJ2-3, with TRBD1 identical over 10 bases. V lost 6 bases to trimming and J lost 4 bases; unmatched junction nucleotides: 7. This CDR3 is 15 amino acids long. The germline CDR1 and CDR2 sequences are MGHRA and YSYEKL. The CDR3 here is CASSTGTGVADTQYF. The CDR3 DNA reads TGCGCCAGCAGTACCGGGACAGGGGTCGCAGATACGCAGTATTTT.

This clonotype appeared a few times. The chain employs TRBV29-1 and TRBJ1-1, with D unresolved. V lost 1 base, J lost 8 bases, and 8 bases lay in between. This CDR3 spans 11 amino acids. From germline, CDR1 is SQVTM and CDR2 ANQGSEA. The CDR3 DNA reads TGCAGCGTTGAAGTGGTTGGGGAAGCTTTCTTT. This translates into CSVEVVGEAFF. The complete variable domain, with remaining parts taken from reference TRBV29-1 and TRBJ1-1, reads SAVISQKPSRDICQRGTSLTIQCQVDSQVTMMFWYRQQPGQSLTLIATANQGSEATYESGFVIDKFPISRPNLTFSTLTVSNMSPEDSSIYLCSVEVVGEAFFGQGTRLTVV.

This clonotype was recorded at least ten times. The chain uses TRBV5-4 and TRBJ1-2; 7 positions match TRBD1. Germline CDR1 and CDR2: SGHNT and YYREEE (reference sequence). Trimming cost V 5 bases and J 3 bases; bases outside gene matches: 7. CDR3 length: 14 residues. The CDR3 DNA follows: TGTGCCAGCAGTACCGGACAGGCCCACTATGGCTACACCTTC. Translating gives CASSTGQAHYGYTF.

This CDR3 is CASSVGTGSDGYTF. The CDR3 DNA reads as TGTGCCAGCAGCGTAGGCACAGGGAGCGATGGCTACACCTTC. The chain combines TRBV9 with TRBJ1-2; TRBD1 might be the D (6 bases). With 0 bases removed from V and 6 bases from J, the gap between germline ends came to 12 bases. Germline V gene data show CDR1 as SGDLS and CDR2 as YYNGEE. The CDR3 covers 14 residues.

The chain uses TRBV6-5 and TRBJ1-2, with 8 bases aligning to TRBD1. Germline V lookup: CDR1 MNHEY, CDR2 SVGAGI. The CDR3 has 14 residues. The J segment lost 10 bases and the V segment lost 7 bases, leaving 14 bases of the junction unmatched. The CDR3 nucleotides are TGTGCCAGCAATCCCAGGGGGCGGAGATCGTCCTACACCTTC. Translated: CASNPRGRRSSYTF.